One and the same sample provided the 27 T cell receptor beta chains below, sequenced in a study of blood T cells in healthy people across ages. Primers used in a second PCR of roughly 6 to 11 cycles were a sample-barcoded 5' primer and a J-beta primer mix. TCRdb reprocessed the 5' RACE reads via MiXCR and lists one record per CDR3 protein. Of around 780,000 distinct CDR3 sequences listed, roughly three fifths were seen once; the top ten hold roughly 24%. The material sequenced was blood. These receptors came from a man aged 40-50 years in good health.

The gene calls are TRBV6-1 and TRBJ2-3, with D maybe TRBD1 (7 bases). The CDR3 is made up of 14 amino acids. The germline CDR1 and CDR2 sequences are MNHNS and SASEGT. Trimming pared 6 bases from V and 3 bases from J, leaving 13 bases between. CDR3 amino acids: CASRQGGLTDTQYF. CDR3 DNA sequence: TGTGCCAGCAGGCAGGGGGGTTTAACAGATACGCAGTATTTT.

Here the CDR3 DNA reads TGTGCCAGCAGCCAACCGGACCTCAATGAGCAGTTCTTC. Amino acids: CASSQPDLNEQFF. This rearrangement joins TRBV4-2 to TRBJ2-1; D remains unclear. The V end was cut by 2 bases, the J end by 6 bases, with 8 bases between. This CDR3 is built from 13 residues. From germline, CDR1 is LGHNA and CDR2 YNFKEQ.

The V gene is TRBV28, the J gene TRBJ2-3; 12 bases are shared with TRBD1. CDR1 is MDHEN and CDR2 is SYDVKM in the germline V gene. The CDR3 is 13 amino acids. With 6 bases clipped from V and 6 bases from J, the junction kept 1 base outside the gene matches. In DNA, the CDR3 is TGTGCCAGCAGGGGACAGGGGGCTGATACGCAGTATTTT. Translating it yields CASRGQGADTQYF.

There are a few counts of this clonotype. The chain uses TRBV10-3 and TRBJ1-2; D may be TRBD1 (6 bases). CDR3 length equals 15 residues. The V and J ends lost 10 bases and 5 bases respectively, with 23 bases between them. Germline assignment: CDR1 ENHRY and CDR2 SYGVKD. This CDR3 reads CATEKGGVVEYGYTF. Here the CDR3 DNA reads TGTGCCACCGAAAAAGGGGGGGTAGTCGAATATGGCTACACCTTC.

This clonotype has only one observation. This chain connects TRBV5-6 to TRBJ2-3, with D uncertain. This CDR3 is built from 16 residues. V was pared by 1 base and J by 1 base, with 13 bases between. The germline gives CDR1 SGHDT, CDR2 YYEEEE. CDR3 residues: CASSLSVEYGTDTQYF. CDR3 sequence (DNA): TGTGCCAGCAGCTTGAGTGTAGAGTACGGCACAGATACGCAGTATTTT.

The chain links TRBV20-1 to TRBJ2-1; D is ambiguous. With 0 bases removed from V and 7 bases from J, the gap between germline ends came to 4 bases. CDR1 and CDR2 (germline): DFQATT, SNEGSKA (reference sequence). The CDR3 sequence is 11 residues long. The CDR3 coding sequence is TGCAGTGCTAGAGATTTAAATGAGCAGTTCTTC. This sequence encodes CSARDLNEQFF.

This chain connects TRBV28 to TRBJ2-5; 9 nucleotides align to TRBD1. The CDR3 extends over 15 amino acids. The V gene end was trimmed by 6 bases and the J gene end by 5 bases; junction bases not matched to a gene: 10. Looked up from germline, CDR1 is MDHEN and CDR2 is SYDVKM. CDR3 in amino acids: CASSLGTGRRETQYF. DNA of the CDR3: TGTGCCAGCAGCTTGGGGACAGGGCGAAGGGAGACCCAGTACTTC.

J is TRBJ2-5 and V is TRBV5-1; 12 bases fit TRBD2. Germline values: CDR1 SGHRS, CDR2 YFSETQ. Losses at the gene ends were 0 bases for V and 6 bases for J; bases not matched to a gene: 9. This CDR3 spans 17 amino acids. CDR3 amino acids: CASSLGLAGETGKTQYF. The CDR3 DNA reads TGCGCCAGCAGCTTGGGACTAGCGGGGGAAACTGGGAAGACCCAGTACTTC. Complete variable domain (other parts from reference TRBV5-1 and TRBJ2-5): KAGVTQTPRYLIKTRGQQVTLSCSPISGHRSVSWYQQTPGQGLQFLFEYFSETQRNKGNFPGRFSGRQFSNSRSEMNVSTLELGDSALYLCASSLGLAGETGKTQYFGPGTRLLVL.

The table lists this clonotype with a few counts. V and J are TRBV29-1 and TRBJ2-1; 7 bases align to TRBD1. Germline V gives CDR1 SQVTM, CDR2 ANQGSEA. The V and J ends lost 2 bases and 3 bases, in that order; junction bases with no gene match: 7. The CDR3 has 15 residues. The CDR3 DNA reads as TGCAGCGTTGAAACCGGGACAGCTATCTACAATGAGCAGTTCTTC. Translated: CSVETGTAIYNEQFF.

This chain joins TRBV9 and TRBJ2-1; the D is unclear. Germline assignment: CDR1 SGDLS and CDR2 YYNGEE. Trimming removed 4 bases from V and 0 bases from J, with 11 bases in between. CDR3 length equals 15 residues. The CDR3 DNA reads as TGTGCCAGCAGCATATCTCAGAGCTCCTACAATGAGCAGTTCTTC. It codes for CASSISQSSYNEQFF.

This clonotype occurred a few times. This sequence joins TRBV9 and TRBJ1-2; 8 nucleotides line up with TRBD1. V was clipped by 2 bases and J by 6 bases; unmatched bases: 3. CDR3 size: 13 residues. Per germline, CDR1 SGDLS and CDR2 YYNGEE. CDR3 nucleotides: TGTGCCAGCAGCGTGGACAGGGTCCATGGCTACACCTTC. Translating gives CASSVDRVHGYTF. Together with reference TRBV9 and TRBJ1-2, the CDR3 gives the full variable domain: DSGVTQTPKHLITATGQRVTLRCSPRSGDLSVYWYQQSLDQGLQFLIQYYNGEERAKGNILERFSAQQFPDLHSELNLSSLELGDSALYFCASSVDRVHGYTFGSGTRLTVV.

The gene calls are TRBV7-8 and TRBJ2-7; possibly TRBD1 for D (6 bases). Trimming cost V 1 base and J 6 bases, with 16 bases left between them. Germline CDR1 SGHVS, CDR2 FQNEAQ. CDR3 size: 15 residues. In DNA, the CDR3 is TGTGCCAGCAGCTTAGTGACAGGCGTTTTGAGCGAGCAGTACTTC. Translating gives CASSLVTGVLSEQYF.

V usage is TRBV4-2 and J usage is TRBJ2-3; 10 positions match TRBD1. The V segment lost 0 bases and the J segment 2 bases; nucleotides outside the gene matches: 8. Germline V gives CDR1 LGHNA, CDR2 YNFKEQ. CDR3 length: 18 amino acids. CDR3 DNA sequence: TGTGCCAGCAGCCAAGAGGTCCCGACAGGGGGCCCCACAGATACGCAGTATTTT. Translation: CASSQEVPTGGPTDTQYF.

The chain carries TRBV9 and TRBJ1-2; TRBD1 matches at 7 bases. After removal of 2 bases from V and 7 bases from J, the junction contained 8 bases not matched to a gene. The germline V gene has CDR1 SGDLS and CDR2 YYNGEE. The CDR3 consists of 14 residues. CDR3 DNA sequence: TGTGCCAGCAGCGTTTCCGACAGGGCGGCTGGCTACACCTTC. It codes for CASSVSDRAAGYTF.

This clonotype was recorded a few times. The rearrangement uses TRBV6-2 or TRBV6-3 and TRBJ2-5; 7 nucleotides align to TRBD1. The CDR3 sequence is 12 residues long. The V segment lost 5 bases and the J segment 13 bases; nucleotides outside the gene matches: 10. Germline V gene sequence: CDR1 MNHEY, CDR2 SVGEGT. The CDR3 region has the DNA TGTGCCAGCAGTCAAATACAGGGGTCTCGGTACTTC. It encodes CASSQIQGSRYF.

The chain has TRBV4-3 and TRBJ2-3; TRBD2 matches 13 bases. Germline-derived CDR1 and CDR2 are LGHNA and YSLEER. Germline trimming cut 3 bases from V and 6 bases from J; bases unmatched to any gene: 9. The length of the CDR3 is 17 residues. Here the CDR3 reads CASSQSAGTSGIDTQYF. The CDR3 nucleotides read TGCGCCAGCAGCCAGTCGGCCGGGACTAGCGGGATCGATACGCAGTATTTT.

This clonotype has only a few counts. The chain uses TRBV7-2 and TRBJ1-1, with 8 nucleotides matching TRBD1. The CDR3 is 16 amino acids. From germline, CDR1 is SGHTA and CDR2 FQGNSA. After removal of 5 bases from V and 1 base from J, the junction contained 9 bases not matched to a gene. The CDR3 loop reads CASSARTGPSNTEAFF. The CDR3 DNA reads TGTGCCAGCAGCGCGCGGACAGGGCCTTCGAACACTGAAGCTTTCTTT.

This clonotype was picked up a small number of times. The chain combines TRBV13 with TRBJ2-7, with TRBD1 identical over 8 bases. Germline CDR1 is PRHDT and CDR2 is FYEKMQ (reference sequence). The CDR3 loop spans 14 amino acids. V shed 5 bases, J shed 3 bases, and the junction held 6 bases outside the gene matches. DNA for the CDR3: TGTGCCAGCAGCAGCCGGGACAGGATCTACGAGCAGTACTTC. This encodes CASSSRDRIYEQYF.

The gene calls are TRBV15 and TRBJ2-4, with 7 bases aligning to TRBD2. The DNA end is a closer match to TRBJ2-7, so the J assignment may be wrong. The CDR3 covers 22 residues. Germline-derived CDR1 and CDR2 are LNHNV and YYDKDF (reference sequence). CDR3 sequence: CATSRDLPVYQRGHGGSYEQYF. The CDR3 DNA follows: TGTGCCACCAGCAGAGATCTCCCGGTGTATCAGCGGGGCCATGGGGGGTCCTACGAGCAGTACTTC.

This clonotype was detected only a few times. The V call is TRBV7-2, the J call TRBJ2-7; D may be TRBD2 (6 bases). Germline assignment: CDR1 SGHTA and CDR2 FQGNSA. V was cut by 1 base and J by 4 bases, with 14 bases left in between. The CDR3 contains 15 residues. The CDR3 nucleotides read TGTGCCAGCAGCTTAGGGGGGTCCGGGGGATACGAGCAGTACTTC. It is translated as CASSLGGSGGYEQYF.

This clonotype appeared once. This chain joins TRBV12-5 and TRBJ2-1; D is unclear. The CDR3 sequence is 12 residues long. Trimming left V 2 bases short and J 1 base short, with 0 bases between. Germline-derived CDR1 and CDR2 are LGHNT and FRNRAP. CDR3 sequence reads: CASGLSYNEQFF. For the CDR3, the DNA is TGTGCTAGTGGTTTGTCCTACAATGAGCAGTTCTTC.

This clonotype was counted only a few times. The J gene is TRBJ2-7, the V gene TRBV7-9, with D hard to call. The CDR3 runs 15 residues. Germline CDR1 reads SEHNR; CDR2 reads FQNEAQ (reference sequence). V was cut by 3 bases and J by 8 bases, with 20 bases left in between. CDR3 protein: CASSLRGRGLMKQYF. CDR3 sequence (DNA): TGTGCCAGCAGCTTGAGAGGACGTGGCCTTATGAAGCAGTACTTC.

The rearrangement links TRBV5-1 to TRBJ1-4; D is unclear. CDR1 is SGHRS, CDR2 YFSETQ, per germline. The CDR3 length is 16 residues. V was cut by 0 bases and J by 8 bases, with 17 bases left in between. The CDR3 reads CASSLVMGAEGEKLFF. The CDR3 DNA reads as TGCGCCAGCAGCTTGGTTATGGGCGCCGAGGGAGAAAAACTGTTTTTT.

The chain has TRBV7-9 and TRBJ2-5; no reliable D call. Germline CDR1 reads SEHNR; CDR2 reads FQNEAQ (reference sequence). The CDR3 runs 13 residues. The ends were cut back, 0 bases at V and 5 bases at J, with 7 bases in the middle. CDR3 DNA: TGTGCCAGCAGCTTAGCAGGGTGGGAGACCCAGTACTTC. This encodes CASSLAGWETQYF.

The rearrangement uses TRBV7-9 and TRBJ1-5, with D tentatively TRBD1 (6 bases). Germline values: CDR1 SEHNR, CDR2 FQNEAQ (reference sequence). CDR3 length: 15 amino acids. The V gene lost 1 base and the J gene lost 0 bases, with 7 bases spanning the gap. The CDR3 DNA is TGTGCCAGCAGCTTAGACAGGGCTAGCAATCAGCCCCAGCATTTT. Translation gives CASSLDRASNQPQHF.

This clonotype appeared once. This chain's CDR3 is CASRELVTANQPQHF. CDR3 in DNA: TGTGCCAGCAGGGAACTTGTGACAGCAAATCAGCCCCAGCATTTT. This chain joins TRBV2 and TRBJ1-5; D is possibly TRBD1 (5 bases). CDR1 SNHLY and CDR2 FYNNEI come from the germline V gene. The germline V and J ends were trimmed by 6 bases and 4 bases, with 16 bases remaining between them. This CDR3 comprises 15 residues.

This clonotype was detected a few times. V gene TRBV20-1 combines with J gene TRBJ1-4, with D maybe TRBD1 (5 bases). This CDR3 contains 13 residues. Germline-derived CDR1 and CDR2 are DFQATT and SNEGSKA (reference sequence). V dropped 2 bases and J dropped 4 bases, with 8 bases sitting between them. CDR3 in DNA: TGCAGTGCTAGATCGGGGCATAATGAAAAACTGTTTTTT. Translated: CSARSGHNEKLFF.